This TCR beta chain came from a study of control samples from healthy donors and cancer patients. Trimming took 7 bases from V and 4 from J, leaving 16 bases between them. The germline CDR1 and CDR2 sequences are GTSNPN and SVGIG (reference sequence). This CDR3 is built from 13 residues. Profiled with immunoSEQ multiplex PCR; TCRdb holds only in-frame clones, not every one. Of about 98,000 clones detected, around three quarters appear once; the ten largest clones hold roughly a tenth. The TCR originated in a woman aged 25 to 45 in good health. The genes are TRBV30 and TRBJ1-2; tentatively, D is TRBD1 (6 bases). The sequenced sample was blood. The CDR3 DNA sequence: TGTGCCTCAGGGGAGGATGTCGGCTATGGCTACACCTTC. This translates into CASGEDVGYGYTF.